These 23 T cell receptor beta chains were sequenced from one sample in a study of T cell responses to AZD1222 COVID-19 vaccine. Profiled with immunoSEQ multiplex PCR; TCRdb holds only in-frame clones, not every one. The table lists under 150,000 clones, approximately 85% of them singletons. The sample consisted of peripheral blood, taken on day 0 of MenACWY control vaccination. Receptor source: an adult in good health.

The rearrangement uses TRBV10-3 and TRBJ1-2; D might be TRBD1 (5 bases). The CDR3 extends over 11 amino acids. Trimming cost V 7 bases and J 6 bases, with 9 bases left between them. The V gene's germline CDR1 is ENHRY and CDR2 SYGVKD. The CDR3 DNA is TGTGCCATCACTCCGGGGGATGGCTACACCTTC. It encodes CAITPGDGYTF.

This chain joins TRBV5-1 and TRBJ2-1, with D perhaps matching TRBD2 (6 bases). The CDR3 contains 16 residues. Trimming stripped 3 bases from V and 3 bases from J, with 16 bases between. From germline, CDR1 is SGHRS and CDR2 YFSETQ. Written as DNA, the CDR3 is TGCGCCAGCAGCTCCCGGCGGGGCGGGATCTACAATGAGCAGTTCTTC. This gives the protein CASSSRRGGIYNEQFF. Variable domain in full (rest from reference TRBV5-1 and TRBJ2-1): KAGVTQTPRYLIKTRGQQVTLSCSPISGHRSVSWYQQTPGQGLQFLFEYFSETQRNKGNFPGRFSGRQFSNSRSEMNVSTLELGDSALYLCASSSRRGGIYNEQFFGPGTRLTVL.

The V call is TRBV10-1, the J call TRBJ1-1, with a weak D call TRBD1 (5 bases). The V end was cut by 0 bases, the J end by 4 bases, with 9 bases between. CDR3 length: 14 residues. CDR1 WNHNN and CDR2 SYGVQD come from the germline V gene (reference sequence). The CDR3 DNA follows: TGCGCCAGCAGTGAGTCAAAGGGGATCACTGAAGCTTTCTTT. It yields the protein CASSESKGITEAFF.

V gene TRBV19 combines with J gene TRBJ1-1; D is ambiguous. The germline CDR1 and CDR2 sequences are LNHDA and SQIVND (reference sequence). There are 13 residues in the CDR3. Trimming took 6 bases from V and 0 from J, leaving 8 bases between them. The CDR3 DNA reads as TGTGCCAGTAGAACCTCGATGAACACTGAAGCTTTCTTT. It translates to CASRTSMNTEAFF.

This chain uses TRBV5-6 with TRBJ2-3, with 16 bases aligning to TRBD2. CDR3 size: 17 residues. V trimming: 4 bases; J trimming: 4 bases; junction bases outside the gene matches: 6. Germline assignment: CDR1 SGHDT and CDR2 YYEEEE. The CDR3 protein is CASSPGLAGGRADTQYF. In nucleotides, the CDR3 is TGTGCCAGCAGCCCGGGACTAGCGGGGGGGAGGGCAGATACGCAGTATTTT.

V usage is TRBV7-9 and J usage is TRBJ2-7, with no clear D. The germline CDR1 and CDR2 sequences are SEHNR and FQNEAQ (reference sequence). The V end was cut by 0 bases, the J end by 7 bases, with 7 bases between. The CDR3 sequence is 12 residues long. In DNA, the CDR3 is TGTGCCAGCAGCTTAGCCACAAGGGAGCAGTACTTC. It specifies CASSLATREQYF.

This chain connects TRBV20-1 to TRBJ1-4; the D is unclear. V lost 5 bases to trimming and J lost 8 bases, with 9 bases between them. The germline gives CDR1 DFQATT, CDR2 SNEGSKA (reference sequence). The CDR3 totals 11 residues. CDR3 nucleotides: TGCAGTGCTCCCTTACCCGAAAAACTGTTTTTT. Its protein product is CSAPLPEKLFF.

This chain links TRBV4-1 with TRBJ2-2; TRBD1 matches at 8 bases. V was clipped by 3 bases and J by 4 bases; unmatched bases: 10. The germline V gene encodes CDR1 MGHRA and CDR2 YSYEKL. The CDR3 is 17 residues long. The CDR3 DNA reads TGCGCCAGCAGCCACCGCCCGACAGGGGCCTTCACCGGGGAGCTGTTTTTT. Protein sequence: CASSHRPTGAFTGELFF.

V and J are TRBV7-6 and TRBJ1-3, with no clear D. Germline lookup yields CDR1 SGHVS and CDR2 FNYEAQ. The CDR3 has 16 residues. The germline V and J ends were trimmed by 5 bases and 0 bases, with 14 bases remaining between them. CDR3 DNA sequence: TGTGCCAGCAGCCCCCGGGCGCGACCCTCTGGAAACACCATATATTTT. It encodes CASSPRARPSGNTIYF.

The chain joins TRBV5-8 to TRBJ1-5; no clear D. The CDR3 sequence is 11 residues long. Germline V gives CDR1 SGHTS, CDR2 YDEGEE. V lost 7 bases to trimming and J lost 3 bases, with 5 bases between them. This CDR3 is CASSSNQPQHF. CDR3 in DNA: TGTGCCAGCTCCTCCAATCAGCCCCAGCATTTT.

The chain combines TRBV5-6 with TRBJ2-7, with 12 bases that match TRBD2. The germline V gene has CDR1 SGHDT and CDR2 YYEEEE. Trimming removed 4 bases from V and 5 bases from J; junction bases left unmatched: 7. There are 15 residues in the CDR3. CDR3 DNA: TGTGCCAGCAGCCAACAGACTAGCGGGGGCAACGAGCAGTACTTC. The encoded protein is CASSQQTSGGNEQYF.

This chain connects TRBV7-9 to TRBJ1-1; D is ambiguous. Trimming shortened V by 5 bases and J by 5 bases, and 9 bases separated the two germline ends. The germline gives CDR1 SEHNR, CDR2 FQNEAQ (reference sequence). The CDR3 spans 12 residues. CDR3 nucleotide sequence: TGTGCCAGCAGCCCGACCTATACTGAAGCTTTCTTT. Amino acid sequence: CASSPTYTEAFF.

The chain couples TRBV2 to TRBJ1-6; 7 bases are shared with TRBD1. This CDR3 spans 17 amino acids. The J segment lost 1 base and the V segment lost 5 bases, leaving 8 bases of the junction unmatched. The germline gives CDR1 SNHLY, CDR2 FYNNEI. The CDR3 DNA sequence: TGTGCCAGCAGTAGGGGGGCAGGGGGTTCCTATAATTCACCCCTCCACTTT. Residues: CASSRGAGGSYNSPLHF.

Only a few counts were recorded for this clone. This chain uses TRBV5-5 with TRBJ1-5; TRBD1 aligns across 9 bases. The length of the CDR3 is 14 residues. V dropped 0 bases and J dropped 6; count of bases not matched to a gene: 1. Germline loops: CDR1 SGHKS, CDR2 YYEKEE (reference sequence). CDR3 protein: CASSLGTGAQPQHF. CDR3 DNA: TGTGCCAGCAGCTTGGGGACAGGGGCTCAGCCCCAGCATTTT. Looking up the rest from reference TRBV5-5 and TRBJ1-5 gives the full variable domain: DAGVTQSPTHLIKTRGQQVTLRCSPISGHKSVSWYQQVLGQGPQFIFQYYEKEERGRGNFPDRFSARQFPNYSSELNVNALLLGDSALYLCASSLGTGAQPQHFGDGTRLSIL.

This chain uses TRBV5-4 with TRBJ1-3; the D gene is possibly TRBD1 (6 bases). Germline lookup yields CDR1 SGHNT and CDR2 YYREEE (reference sequence). The CDR3 totals 17 residues. V lost 0 bases, J lost 0 bases, and 13 bases lay in between. The CDR3 sequence: CASSLVRGESSGNTIYF. In DNA, the CDR3 is TGTGCCAGCAGCTTGGTCAGGGGCGAGAGCTCTGGAAACACCATATATTTT.

Only a few counts were recorded for this clone. The chain combines TRBV9 with TRBJ2-1, with 9 bases identical to TRBD2. The germline gives CDR1 SGDLS, CDR2 YYNGEE. Trimming took 4 bases from V and 6 from J; bases not matched to a gene: 11. This CDR3 has 16 amino acids. CDR3 residues: CASSPQAGGRFNEQFF. CDR3 coding DNA: TGTGCCAGCAGCCCTCAAGCGGGGGGTCGGTTCAATGAGCAGTTCTTC.

The rearrangement uses TRBV5-6 and TRBJ2-7; 9 positions match TRBD1. Per germline, CDR1 SGHDT and CDR2 YYEEEE. J lost 5 bases, V lost 3 bases, and 6 bases had no gene match. The CDR3 has 14 amino acids. The CDR3 sequence is CASSSWDRADEQYF. In nucleotides, the CDR3 is TGTGCCAGCAGCTCTTGGGACAGGGCAGACGAGCAGTACTTC.

The genes are TRBV5-1 and TRBJ2-3; D is possibly TRBD1 or TRBD2 (5 bases each). V was cut by 2 bases and J by 1 base, with 14 bases left in between. Germline CDR1 and CDR2: SGHRS and YFSETQ. The CDR3 runs 16 residues. CDR3 coding DNA: TGCGCCAGCAGCTTCGGGACGGGGAAAGGCACAGATACGCAGTATTTT. Translation gives CASSFGTGKGTDTQYF. The whole variable domain, remainder taken from reference TRBV5-1 and TRBJ2-3, is KAGVTQTPRYLIKTRGQQVTLSCSPISGHRSVSWYQQTPGQGLQFLFEYFSETQRNKGNFPGRFSGRQFSNSRSEMNVSTLELGDSALYLCASSFGTGKGTDTQYFGPGTRLTVL.

The chain joins TRBV9 to TRBJ1-2; D is ambiguous. The CDR3 is 14 residues long. Germline V CDR1 and CDR2: SGDLS, YYNGEE. V lost 0 bases and J lost 4, with 10 bases in between. The CDR3 DNA is TGTGCCAGCAGCGTAGATGAGAACAGCTATGGCTACACCTTC. It encodes CASSVDENSYGYTF.

V and J are TRBV12-3 or TRBV12-4 and TRBJ1-2; perhaps TRBD1 as D (5 bases). Trimming left V 4 bases short and J 5 bases short, with 11 bases between. The CDR3 runs 13 residues. CDR3 protein: CASSSGGRYGYTF. CDR3 sequence (DNA): TGTGCCAGCAGTTCCGGGGGACGTTATGGCTACACCTTC.

The CDR3: CASSSPGRNYGYTF. The CDR3 coding sequence is TGTGCCAGCAGCTCGCCCGGGCGGAACTATGGCTACACCTTC. The chain couples TRBV7-9 to TRBJ1-2; D is ambiguous. Trimming pared 4 bases from V and 2 bases from J, leaving 11 bases between. Germline values: CDR1 SEHNR, CDR2 FQNEAQ (reference sequence). This CDR3 has 14 residues.

The chain combines TRBV5-6 with TRBJ1-1; a possible D gene is TRBD1 (5 bases). Trimming shortened V by 0 bases and J by 10 bases, and 13 bases separated the two germline ends. Germline V gene sequence: CDR1 SGHDT, CDR2 YYEEEE. The CDR3 runs to 13 residues. The CDR3 is CASSLGWGRGAFF. CDR3 bases: TGTGCCAGCAGCTTGGGGTGGGGCCGCGGAGCTTTCTTT.

This rearrangement joins TRBV29-1 to TRBJ1-2; D is undetermined. CDR1 is SQVTM, CDR2 ANQGSEA, per germline. The V end lost 0 bases, the J end lost 8 bases, and 13 bases lay between the germline ends. The CDR3 is 13 residues long. The CDR3 loop is CSVEDIRVGGYTF. For the CDR3, the DNA is TGCAGCGTTGAAGATATTAGGGTTGGAGGCTACACCTTC.